This section outlines one T cell receptor (beta chain) sequence together with its context. No antigen is known for it. The record originates from a study of CD8 T cells in Susac syndrome. Study as a whole: Each patient with Susac syndrome, at the time of blood draw, was therapy-naive, on corticosteroids, or on intravenous immunoglobulin alone. General study results and limits: A relatively small number of individuals underwent TCR sequencing and HLA analysis.

This CDR3 spans 14 amino acids. CDR1 is MNHEY and CDR2 is SVGEGT in the germline V gene. V was shortened by 2 bases and J by 1 base, with 8 bases between the two germline ends. CD8+ and CD4+ T cells were negatively isolated; TEMRA cells were FACS-enriched. After extraction with the RNeasy kit, roughly 0.5 to 1 ug of the RNA was reverse transcribed using random hexamers. TCRdb processed the immunoSEQ multiplex PCR reads anew with MiXCR; each CDR3 protein has one entry. The table shows tens of thousands of distinct CDR3 sequences, with roughly 96% occurring only once. The receptor's source is a human donor with Susac syndrome. The sequencing sample was made of CD8+ T cells from PBMCs. V is TRBV6-2 or TRBV6-3 and J is TRBJ1-2; D uncertain. The CDR3 here is CASSYGTVNYGYTF. The CDR3 region has the DNA TGTGCCAGCAGTTACGGTACGGTTAACTATGGCTACACCTTC.